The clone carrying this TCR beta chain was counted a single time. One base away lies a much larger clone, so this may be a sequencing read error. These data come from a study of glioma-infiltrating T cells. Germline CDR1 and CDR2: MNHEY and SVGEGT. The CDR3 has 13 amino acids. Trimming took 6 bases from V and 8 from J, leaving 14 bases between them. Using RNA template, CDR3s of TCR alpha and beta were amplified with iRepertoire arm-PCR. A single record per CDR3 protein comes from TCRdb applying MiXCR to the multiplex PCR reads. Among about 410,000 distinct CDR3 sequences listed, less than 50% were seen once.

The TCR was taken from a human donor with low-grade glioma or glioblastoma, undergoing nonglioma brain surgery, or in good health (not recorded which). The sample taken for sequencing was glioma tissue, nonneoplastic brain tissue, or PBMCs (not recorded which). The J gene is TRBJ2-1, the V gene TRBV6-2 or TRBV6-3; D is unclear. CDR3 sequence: CASRRNPLDEQFF. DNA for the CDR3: TGTGCCAGCAGAAGGAACCCTCTCGATGAGCAGTTCTTC.